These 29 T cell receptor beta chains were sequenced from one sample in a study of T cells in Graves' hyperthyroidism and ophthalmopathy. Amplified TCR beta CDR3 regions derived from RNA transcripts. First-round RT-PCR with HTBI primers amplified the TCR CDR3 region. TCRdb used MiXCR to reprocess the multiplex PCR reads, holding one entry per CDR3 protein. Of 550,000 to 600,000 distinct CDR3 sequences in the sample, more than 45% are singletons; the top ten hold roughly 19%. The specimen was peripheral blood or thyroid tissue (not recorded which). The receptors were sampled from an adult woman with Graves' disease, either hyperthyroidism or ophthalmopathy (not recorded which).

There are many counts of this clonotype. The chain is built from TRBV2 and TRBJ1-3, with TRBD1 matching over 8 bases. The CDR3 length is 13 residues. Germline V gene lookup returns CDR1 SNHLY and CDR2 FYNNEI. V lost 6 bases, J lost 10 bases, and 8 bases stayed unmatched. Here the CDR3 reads CASSPGTGPTIYF. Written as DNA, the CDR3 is TGTGCCAGCAGCCCTGGGACAGGACCAACCATATATTTT.

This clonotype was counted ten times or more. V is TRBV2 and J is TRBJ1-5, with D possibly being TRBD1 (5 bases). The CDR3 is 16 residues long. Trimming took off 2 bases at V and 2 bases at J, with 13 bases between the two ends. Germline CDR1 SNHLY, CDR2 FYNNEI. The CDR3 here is CASSEQGRSGNQPQHF. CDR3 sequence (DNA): TGTGCCAGCAGTGAACAGGGAAGGAGCGGCAATCAGCCCCAGCATTTT.

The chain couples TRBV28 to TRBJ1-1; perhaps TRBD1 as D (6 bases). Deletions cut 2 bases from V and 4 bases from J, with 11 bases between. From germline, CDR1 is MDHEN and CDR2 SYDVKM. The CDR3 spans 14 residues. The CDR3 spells CASSLNRAGTEAFF. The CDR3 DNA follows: TGTGCCAGCAGTTTAAACAGGGCCGGCACTGAAGCTTTCTTT.

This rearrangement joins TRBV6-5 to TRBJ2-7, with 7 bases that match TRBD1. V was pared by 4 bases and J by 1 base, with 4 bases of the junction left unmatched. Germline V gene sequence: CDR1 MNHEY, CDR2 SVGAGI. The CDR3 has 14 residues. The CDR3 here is CASSWPGQSYEQYF. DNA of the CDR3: TGTGCCAGCAGTTGGCCGGGACAGTCCTACGAGCAGTACTTC.

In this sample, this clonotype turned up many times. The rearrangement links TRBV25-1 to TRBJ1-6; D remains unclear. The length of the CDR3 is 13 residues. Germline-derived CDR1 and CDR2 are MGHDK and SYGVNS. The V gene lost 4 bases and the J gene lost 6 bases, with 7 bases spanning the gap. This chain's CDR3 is CASSARANSPLHF. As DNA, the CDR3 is TGTGCCAGCAGTGCAAGGGCTAATTCACCCCTCCACTTT.

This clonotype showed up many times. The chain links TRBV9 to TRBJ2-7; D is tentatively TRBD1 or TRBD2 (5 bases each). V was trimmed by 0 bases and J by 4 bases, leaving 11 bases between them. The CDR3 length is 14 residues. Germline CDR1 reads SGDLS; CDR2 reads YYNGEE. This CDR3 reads CASSVGQGAYEQYF. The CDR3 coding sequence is TGTGCCAGCAGCGTAGGTCAGGGAGCATACGAGCAGTACTTC. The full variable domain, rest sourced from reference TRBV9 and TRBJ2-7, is DSGVTQTPKHLITATGQRVTLRCSPRSGDLSVYWYQQSLDQGLQFLIQYYNGEERAKGNILERFSAQQFPDLHSELNLSSLELGDSALYFCASSVGQGAYEQYFGPGTRLTVT.

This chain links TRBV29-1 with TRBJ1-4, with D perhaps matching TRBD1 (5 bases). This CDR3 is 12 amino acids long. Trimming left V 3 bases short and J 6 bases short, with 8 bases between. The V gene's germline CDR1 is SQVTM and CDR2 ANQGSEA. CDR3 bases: TGCAGCGTTGACGGGGCCGATGAAAAACTGTTTTTT. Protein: CSVDGADEKLFF.

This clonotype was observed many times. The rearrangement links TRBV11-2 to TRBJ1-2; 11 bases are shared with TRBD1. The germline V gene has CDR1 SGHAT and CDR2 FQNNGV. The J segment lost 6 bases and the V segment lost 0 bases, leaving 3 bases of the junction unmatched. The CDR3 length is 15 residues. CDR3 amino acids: CASSLDGQGANGYTF. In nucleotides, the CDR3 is TGTGCCAGCAGCTTAGATGGACAGGGGGCAAATGGCTACACCTTC.

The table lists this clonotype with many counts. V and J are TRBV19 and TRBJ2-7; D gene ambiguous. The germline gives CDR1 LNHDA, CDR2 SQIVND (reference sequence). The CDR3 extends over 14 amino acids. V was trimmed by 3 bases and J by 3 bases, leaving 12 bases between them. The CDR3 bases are TGTGCCAGTAGTATTAAGCTGACTGGCTACGAGCAGTACTTC. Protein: CASSIKLTGYEQYF.

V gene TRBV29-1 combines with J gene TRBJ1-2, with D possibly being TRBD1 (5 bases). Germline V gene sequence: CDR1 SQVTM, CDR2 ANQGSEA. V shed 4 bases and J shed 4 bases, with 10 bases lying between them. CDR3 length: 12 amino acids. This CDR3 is CSVAGDRYGYTF. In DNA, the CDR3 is TGCAGCGTTGCGGGGGATCGCTATGGCTACACCTTC.

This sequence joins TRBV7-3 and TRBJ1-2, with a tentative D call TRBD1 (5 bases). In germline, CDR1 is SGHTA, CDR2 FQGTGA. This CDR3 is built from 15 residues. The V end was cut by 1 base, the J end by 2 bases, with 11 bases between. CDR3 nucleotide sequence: TGTGCCAGCAGCTTAAGGCGGGACGGCAACTATGGCTACACCTTC. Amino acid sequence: CASSLRRDGNYGYTF.

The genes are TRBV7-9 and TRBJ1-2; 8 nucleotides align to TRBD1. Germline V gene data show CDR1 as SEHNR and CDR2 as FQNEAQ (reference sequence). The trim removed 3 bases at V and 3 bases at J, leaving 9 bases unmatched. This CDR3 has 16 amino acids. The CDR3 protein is CASSFTGGGSDYGYTF. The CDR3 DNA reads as TGTGCCAGCAGCTTCACAGGGGGGGGGAGTGACTATGGCTACACCTTC. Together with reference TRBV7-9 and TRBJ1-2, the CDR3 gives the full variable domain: DTGVSQNPRHKITKRGQNVTFRCDPISEHNRLYWYRQTLGQGPEFLTYFQNEAQLEKSRLLSDRFSAERPKGSFSTLEIQRTEQGDSAMYLCASSFTGGGSDYGYTFGSGTRLTVV.

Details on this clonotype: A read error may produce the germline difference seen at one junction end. This CDR3 reads CASRQGYATEAFF. CDR3 nucleotide sequence: TGTGCCAGCAGGCAGGGCTACGCCACTGAAGCCTTCTTT. This chain uses TRBV19 with TRBJ1-1; D is perhaps TRBD1 (5 bases). The CDR3 is 13 amino acids. The germline V gene encodes CDR1 LNHDA and CDR2 SQIVND (reference sequence).

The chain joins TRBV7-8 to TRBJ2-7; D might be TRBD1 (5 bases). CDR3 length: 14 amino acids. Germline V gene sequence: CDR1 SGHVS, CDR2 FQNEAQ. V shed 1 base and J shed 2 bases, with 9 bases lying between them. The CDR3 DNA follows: TGTGCCAGCAGCTTAGAGGGCAGGGCCTACGAGCAGTACTTC. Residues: CASSLEGRAYEQYF.

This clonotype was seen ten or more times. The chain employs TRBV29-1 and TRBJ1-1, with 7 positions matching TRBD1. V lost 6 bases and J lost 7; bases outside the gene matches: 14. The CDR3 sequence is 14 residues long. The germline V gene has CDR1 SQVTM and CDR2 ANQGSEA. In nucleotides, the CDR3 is TGCAGCGTGGGGACAGCGTACGCCTCTCATGAAGCTTTCTTT. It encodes CSVGTAYASHEAFF. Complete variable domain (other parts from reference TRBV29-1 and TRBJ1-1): SAVISQKPSRDICQRGTSLTIQCQVDSQVTMMFWYRQQPGQSLTLIATANQGSEATYESGFVIDKFPISRPNLTFSTLTVSNMSPEDSSIYLCSVGTAYASHEAFFGQGTRLTVV.

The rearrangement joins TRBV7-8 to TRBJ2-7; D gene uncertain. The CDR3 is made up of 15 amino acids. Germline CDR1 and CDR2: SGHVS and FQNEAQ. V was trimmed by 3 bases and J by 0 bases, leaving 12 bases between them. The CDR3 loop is CASSLYLSVSYEQYF. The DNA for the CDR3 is TGTGCCAGCAGCTTGTACTTGTCGGTCTCCTACGAGCAGTACTTC.

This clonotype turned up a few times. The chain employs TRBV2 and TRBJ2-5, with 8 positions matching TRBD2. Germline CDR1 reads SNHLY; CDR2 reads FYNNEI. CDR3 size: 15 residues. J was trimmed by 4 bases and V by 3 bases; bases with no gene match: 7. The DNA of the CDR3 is TGTGCCAGCAGTGAGGAGGTCCTAGCGGGAGAGACCCAGTACTTC. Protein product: CASSEEVLAGETQYF. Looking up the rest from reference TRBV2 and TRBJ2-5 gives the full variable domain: EPEVTQTPSHQVTQMGQEVILRCVPISNHLYFYWYRQILGQKVEFLVSFYNNEISEKSEIFDDQFSVERPDGSNFTLKIRSTKLEDSAMYFCASSEEVLAGETQYFGPGTRLLVL.

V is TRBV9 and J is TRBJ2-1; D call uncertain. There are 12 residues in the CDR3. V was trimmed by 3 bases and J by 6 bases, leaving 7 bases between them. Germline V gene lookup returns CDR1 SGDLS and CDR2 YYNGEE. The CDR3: CASSAPTNEQFF. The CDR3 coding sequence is TGTGCCAGCAGCGCACCCACCAATGAGCAGTTCTTC.

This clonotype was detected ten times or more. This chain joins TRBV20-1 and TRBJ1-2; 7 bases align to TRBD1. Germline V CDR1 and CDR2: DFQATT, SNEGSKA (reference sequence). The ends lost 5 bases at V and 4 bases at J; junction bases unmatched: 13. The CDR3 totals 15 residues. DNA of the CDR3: TGCAGTGCTCCCGACAGGGTGTCGAATAGCTATGGCTACACCTTC. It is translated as CSAPDRVSNSYGYTF.

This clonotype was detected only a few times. CDR3 coding DNA: TGTGCCAGCAGTTTGCTTGAAGGGGAGCTGTTTTTT. Protein: CASSLLEGELFF. The chain links TRBV6-6 to TRBJ2-2; the D is unclear. CDR3 length: 12 amino acids. V gave up 4 bases and J gave up 8 bases, with 8 bases separating them. Germline V CDR1 and CDR2: MNHNY, SVGAGI (reference sequence).

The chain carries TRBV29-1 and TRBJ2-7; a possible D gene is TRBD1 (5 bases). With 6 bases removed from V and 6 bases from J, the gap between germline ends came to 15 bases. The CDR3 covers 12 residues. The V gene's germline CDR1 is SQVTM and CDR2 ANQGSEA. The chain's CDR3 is CSVRLGAFEQYF. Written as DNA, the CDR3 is TGCAGCGTCCGTCTTGGGGCCTTCGAGCAGTACTTC.

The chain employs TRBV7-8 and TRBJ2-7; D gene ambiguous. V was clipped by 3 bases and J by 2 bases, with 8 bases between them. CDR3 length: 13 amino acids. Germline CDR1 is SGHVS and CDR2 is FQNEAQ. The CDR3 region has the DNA TGTGCCAGCAGCTTCCCGCCCACCTACGAGCAGTACTTC. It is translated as CASSFPPTYEQYF.

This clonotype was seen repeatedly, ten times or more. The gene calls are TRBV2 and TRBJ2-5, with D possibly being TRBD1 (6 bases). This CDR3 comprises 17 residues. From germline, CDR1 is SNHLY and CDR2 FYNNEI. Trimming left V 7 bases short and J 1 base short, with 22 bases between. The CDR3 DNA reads TGTGCCAGCAAGCGTAGGCTGTTGGACAGCTTCCAAGAGACCCAGTACTTC. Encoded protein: CASKRRLLDSFQETQYF.

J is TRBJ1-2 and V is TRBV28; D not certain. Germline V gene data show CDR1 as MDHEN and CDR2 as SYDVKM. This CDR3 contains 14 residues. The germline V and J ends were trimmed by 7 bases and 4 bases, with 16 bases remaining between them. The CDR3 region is CASKGLSGSYGYTF. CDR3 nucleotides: TGTGCCAGCAAAGGGTTGAGTGGCAGCTATGGCTACACCTTC.

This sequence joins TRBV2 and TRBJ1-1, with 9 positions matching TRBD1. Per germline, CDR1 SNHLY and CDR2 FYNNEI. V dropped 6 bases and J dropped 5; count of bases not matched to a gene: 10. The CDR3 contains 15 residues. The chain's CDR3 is CASSYERQGGTEAFF. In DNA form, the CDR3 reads TGTGCCAGCAGCTACGAACGACAGGGGGGAACTGAAGCTTTCTTT. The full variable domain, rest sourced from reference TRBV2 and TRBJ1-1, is EPEVTQTPSHQVTQMGQEVILRCVPISNHLYFYWYRQILGQKVEFLVSFYNNEISEKSEIFDDQFSVERPDGSNFTLKIRSTKLEDSAMYFCASSYERQGGTEAFFGQGTRLTVV.

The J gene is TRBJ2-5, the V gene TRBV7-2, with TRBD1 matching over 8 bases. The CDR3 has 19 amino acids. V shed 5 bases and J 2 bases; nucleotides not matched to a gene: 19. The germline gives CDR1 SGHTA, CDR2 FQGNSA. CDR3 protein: CASSTPGGFWGRSQETQYF. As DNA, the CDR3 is TGTGCCAGCAGCACCCCAGGGGGCTTCTGGGGCAGGAGTCAAGAGACCCAGTACTTC.

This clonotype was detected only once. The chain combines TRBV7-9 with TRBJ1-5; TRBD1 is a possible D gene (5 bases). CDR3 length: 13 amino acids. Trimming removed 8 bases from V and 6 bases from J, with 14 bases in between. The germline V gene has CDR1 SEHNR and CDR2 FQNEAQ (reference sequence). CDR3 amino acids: CASGLSGTQPQHF. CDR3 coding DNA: TGTGCCAGCGGACTTTCAGGGACTCAGCCCCAGCATTTT.

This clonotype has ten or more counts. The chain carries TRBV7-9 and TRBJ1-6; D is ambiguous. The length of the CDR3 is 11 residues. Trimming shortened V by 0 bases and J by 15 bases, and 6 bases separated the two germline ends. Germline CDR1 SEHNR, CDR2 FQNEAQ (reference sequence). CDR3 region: CASSLAYDLHF. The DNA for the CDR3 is TGTGCCAGCAGCTTAGCCTACGACCTCCACTTT.

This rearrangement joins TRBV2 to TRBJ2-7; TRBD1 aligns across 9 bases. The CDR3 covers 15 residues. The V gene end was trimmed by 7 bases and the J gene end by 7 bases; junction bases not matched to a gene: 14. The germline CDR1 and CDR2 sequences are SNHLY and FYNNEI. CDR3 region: CASTLNPGQGGEQYF. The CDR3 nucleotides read TGTGCCAGCACCCTAAACCCGGGACAGGGTGGGGAGCAGTACTTC.